These 27 T cell receptor beta chains came from one sample sequenced in a study of blood T cell repertoires in COVID-19 (dated by TCRdb to the early 2020s). Library preparation was by the immunoSEQ multiplex PCR assay. TCRdb obtained this table from immuneACCESS and retained in-frame rearrangements with V and J assigned. These tables miss some clones; where compared with another copy, unresolved V genes account for less than half of the shortfall, and the remainder is unexplained. Here the sample has tens of thousands of clones; under 85% occur a single time. The biggest ten clones account for roughly 22% of the sample. Sequencing was carried out using peripheral blood. Source of these receptors: an elderly woman with active or convalescent COVID-19.

This chain links TRBV5-1 with TRBJ1-4; no clear D. Deletions cut 0 bases from V and 5 bases from J, with 8 bases between. The CDR3 has 14 residues. Germline CDR1 SGHRS, CDR2 YFSETQ. CDR3 region: CASSLVPGNEKLFF. DNA of the CDR3: TGCGCCAGCAGCTTGGTCCCCGGGAATGAAAAACTGTTTTTT.

This chain links TRBV10-3 with TRBJ1-4; D is unclear. Trimming stripped 3 bases from V and 0 bases from J, with 8 bases between. Germline CDR1 is ENHRY and CDR2 is SYGVKD. There are 15 residues in the CDR3. CDR3 DNA: TGTGCCATCAGTGAAGTGAGTGCAACTAATGAAAAACTGTTTTTT. As protein: CAISEVSATNEKLFF.

The chain recombines TRBV6-5 with TRBJ2-5, with a tentative D call TRBD1 (7 bases). The CDR3 has 14 residues. CDR1 is MNHEY, CDR2 SVGAGI, per germline. V lost 2 bases and J 11 bases, leaving 18 bases between the germline ends. In DNA form, the CDR3 reads TGTGCCAGCAGTTACCCCGCGGAGGGGGCTCGGCAGTACTTC. It yields the protein CASSYPAEGARQYF.

The count of this clone is one. The chain links TRBV27 to TRBJ1-6; D call uncertain. Per the germline V gene, CDR1 is MNHEY and CDR2 is SMNVEV (reference sequence). Trimming removed 4 bases at V and 9 bases at J, with 10 bases between. The CDR3 spans 13 residues. The CDR3 DNA reads TGTGCCAGCAGTTGGTCTAGTAGTTCACCCCTCCACTTT. Translating gives CASSWSSSSPLHF.

This clone was found a few times. V is TRBV18 and J is TRBJ1-5, with 10 positions matching TRBD1. CDR3 length: 19 amino acids. Germline lookup yields CDR1 KGHSH and CDR2 LQKENI. V was clipped by 0 bases and J by 6 bases; unmatched bases: 14. Here the CDR3 reads CASSPPALGDRGRGQPQHF. The CDR3 DNA sequence: TGTGCCAGCTCACCACCGGCGCTGGGGGACAGGGGAAGGGGTCAGCCCCAGCATTTT. The full variable domain, with the rest looked up from reference TRBV18 and TRBJ1-5, is NAGVMQNPRHLVRRRGQEARLRCSPMKGHSHVYWYRQLPEEGLKFMVYLQKENIIDESGMPKERFSAEFPKEGPSILRIQQVVRGDSAAYFCASSPPALGDRGRGQPQHFGDGTRLSIL.

The chain couples TRBV18 to TRBJ1-5; tentatively, D is TRBD1 (5 bases). CDR1 is KGHSH and CDR2 is LQKENI in the germline V gene. The CDR3 totals 14 residues. V gave up 4 bases and J gave up 1 base, with 8 bases separating them. CDR3 amino acids: CASSQGNSNQPQHF. CDR3 nucleotides: TGTGCCAGCTCACAGGGGAACAGCAATCAGCCCCAGCATTTT.

J is TRBJ2-1 and V is TRBV20-1, with a possible D match to TRBD2 (6 bases). Germline lookup yields CDR1 DFQATT and CDR2 SNEGSKA (reference sequence). The V end was cut by 3 bases, the J end by 2 bases, with 8 bases between. This CDR3 comprises 13 residues. The CDR3 DNA follows: TGCAGTGCTAGTTCTAGCGCCTACAATGAGCAGTTCTTC. This encodes CSASSSAYNEQFF.

The chain couples TRBV5-1 to TRBJ2-5; D ambiguous. The CDR3 totals 13 residues. Per germline, CDR1 SGHRS and CDR2 YFSETQ. Trimming took 0 bases from V and 2 from J, leaving 5 bases between them. CDR3 DNA: TGCGCCAGCAGCTTGGGACTTCAAGAGACCCAGTACTTC. Amino acids: CASSLGLQETQYF.

Written as DNA, the CDR3 is TGCGCCAGCAGCCATCCGCAGCCGAGGATTTTTGATGGCTACACCTTC. Its protein is CASSHPQPRIFDGYTF. J is TRBJ1-2 and V is TRBV4-1; D not resolved. The CDR3 covers 16 residues. Germline lookup yields CDR1 MGHRA and CDR2 YSYEKL. Trimming shortened V by 3 bases and J by 6 bases, and 20 bases separated the two germline ends.

V and J are TRBV15 and TRBJ1-2, with D possibly TRBD1 on 6 matching bases. CDR1 and CDR2 from the germline V gene are LNHNV and YYDKDF (reference sequence). Trimming removed 0 bases at V and 7 bases at J, with 18 bases between. This CDR3 is built from 16 residues. CDR3 coding DNA: TGTGCCACCAGCAGAGATGTCAGGGGTCAGGGTCGTGGCTACACCTTC. Protein: CATSRDVRGQGRGYTF. The full variable domain, completed using reference TRBV15 and TRBJ1-2, is DAMVIQNPRYQVTQFGKPVTLSCSQTLNHNVMYWYQQKSSQAPKLLFHYYDKDFNNEADTPDNFQSRRPNTSFCFLDIRSPGLGDTAMYLCATSRDVRGQGRGYTFGSGTRLTVV.

The rearrangement joins TRBV19 to TRBJ2-3; 10 positions agree with TRBD1. Germline V CDR1 and CDR2: LNHDA, SQIVND (reference sequence). The V segment lost 4 bases and the J segment 0 bases; nucleotides outside the gene matches: 4. CDR3 size: 16 residues. CDR3 in DNA: TGTGCCAGTAGTAGAAGACAGGGGGCGAGCACAGATACGCAGTATTTT. Its protein is CASSRRQGASTDTQYF.

The chain couples TRBV9 to TRBJ2-5; D possibly corresponds to TRBD2 (6 bases). Germline V gene sequence: CDR1 SGDLS, CDR2 YYNGEE. The CDR3 is 13 residues long. Trimming shortened V by 3 bases and J by 5 bases, and 11 bases separated the two germline ends. The CDR3 region is CASSASVEETQYF. The CDR3 coding sequence is TGTGCCAGCAGCGCTAGCGTTGAGGAGACCCAGTACTTC.

This sequence joins TRBV6-1 and TRBJ1-6, with a tentative D call TRBD1 (5 bases). The germline V and J ends were trimmed by 3 bases and 9 bases, with 12 bases remaining between them. Germline V gives CDR1 MNHNS, CDR2 SASEGT. The CDR3 extends over 14 amino acids. For the CDR3, the DNA is TGTGCCAGCAGTGATTCCAGGGTGAGTTCACCCCTCCACTTT. Translating it yields CASSDSRVSSPLHF.

The J gene is TRBJ1-1, the V gene TRBV18; 9 bases are shared with TRBD1. CDR3 length: 16 amino acids. Germline assignment: CDR1 KGHSH and CDR2 LQKENI. V trimming: 4 bases; J trimming: 4 bases; junction bases outside the gene matches: 10. DNA of the CDR3: TGTGCCAGCTCACTAGGACAGGGGACCGTTTCCACTGAAGCTTTCTTT. Amino acids: CASSLGQGTVSTEAFF.

This clone came up a few times. The rearrangement links TRBV13 to TRBJ2-2; D not certain. CDR3 length equals 12 residues. Germline V lookup: CDR1 PRHDT, CDR2 FYEKMQ (reference sequence). V dropped 2 bases and J dropped 9 bases, with 7 bases sitting between them. The CDR3 DNA reads as TGTGCCAGCAGCTTACCGAAGCGGGAGCTGTTTTTT. Its translation is CASSLPKRELFF.

The gene calls are TRBV21-1 and TRBJ2-5; no DNA check was done on the table's D call, TRBD2. TRBV21-1 is classified as a pseudogene. This CDR3 spans 15 amino acids. The CDR3 sequence: CASSKRIDWEETQYF. The CDR3 nucleotides read TGTGCCAGCAGCAAACGCATAGATTGGGAGGAGACCCAGTACTTC.

V gene TRBV2 combines with J gene TRBJ1-4; perhaps TRBD1 as D (5 bases). Germline V lookup: CDR1 SNHLY, CDR2 FYNNEI. The V gene lost 8 bases and the J gene lost 7 bases, with 17 bases spanning the gap. This CDR3 spans 14 amino acids. CDR3 sequence: CASPQGPDSEKLFF. The CDR3 DNA sequence: TGTGCCAGCCCCCAGGGCCCGGATAGTGAAAAACTGTTTTTT.

The CDR3 here is CASRPGPNSPLHF. The CDR3 DNA reads as TGTGCCAGCAGGCCGGGTCCCAATTCACCCCTCCACTTT. This rearrangement joins TRBV6-6 to TRBJ1-6; D not certain. Germline CDR1 MNHNY, CDR2 SVGAGI (reference sequence). The CDR3 totals 13 residues. Trimming cost V 6 bases and J 7 bases, with 10 bases left between them.

V and J are TRBV19 and TRBJ1-2, with TRBD1 matching over 7 bases. The CDR3 contains 14 residues. Germline loops: CDR1 LNHDA, CDR2 SQIVND (reference sequence). The V segment lost 6 bases and the J segment 4 bases; nucleotides outside the gene matches: 8. The CDR3 sequence is CASRSQGGPYGYTF. The CDR3, as DNA: TGTGCCAGTAGGAGCCAAGGGGGCCCCTATGGCTACACCTTC.

The chain has TRBV19 and TRBJ2-3; no clear D gene. V lost 6 bases and J lost 0, with 7 bases in between. CDR3 length: 13 amino acids. Germline CDR1 and CDR2: LNHDA and SQIVND (reference sequence). The CDR3 loop reads CASRSTSTDTQYF. The CDR3 DNA reads TGTGCCAGTAGATCTACTAGCACAGATACGCAGTATTTT. The complete variable domain, with remaining parts taken from reference TRBV19 and TRBJ2-3, reads DGGITQSPKYLFRKEGQNVTLSCEQNLNHDAMYWYRQDPGQGLRLIYYSQIVNDFQKGDIAEGYSVSREKKESFPLTVTSAQKNPTAFYLCASRSTSTDTQYFGPGTRLTVL.

The chain joins TRBV27 to TRBJ1-3, with D possibly matching TRBD1 (5 bases). Germline V gene sequence: CDR1 MNHEY, CDR2 SMNVEV (reference sequence). The CDR3 loop spans 14 amino acids. With 6 bases removed from V and 0 bases from J, the gap between germline ends came to 9 bases. CDR3 protein: CASSRAFSGNTIYF. The CDR3 region has the DNA TGTGCCAGCAGCAGGGCTTTCTCTGGAAACACCATATATTTT.

V gene TRBV4-1 combines with J gene TRBJ1-4, with 7 bases lining up with TRBD1. Trimming took 4 bases from V and 0 from J; bases not matched to a gene: 2. Germline assignment: CDR1 MGHRA and CDR2 YSYEKL. This CDR3 is built from 15 residues. CDR3 sequence (DNA): TGCGCCAGCAGCCGCGGGACAGCAACTAATGAAAAACTGTTTTTT. Translation gives CASSRGTATNEKLFF.

This clone was seen only a few times. V and J are TRBV30 and TRBJ1-5; TRBD1 might be the D (6 bases). The CDR3 extends over 13 amino acids. V lost 0 bases and J lost 5, with 8 bases in between. Germline V gives CDR1 GTSNPN, CDR2 SVGIG (reference sequence). In nucleotides, the CDR3 is TGTGCCTGGAGTGTACAGGGCGATCAGCCCCAGCATTTT. Protein sequence: CAWSVQGDQPQHF.

The rearrangement uses TRBV5-4 and TRBJ2-7; 9 bases fit TRBD1. J gave up 6 bases and V 1 base, and 8 bases lay outside the gene matches. This CDR3 is built from 15 residues. The germline V gene has CDR1 SGHNT and CDR2 YYREEE (reference sequence). CDR3 sequence: CASSLWGQGFGEQYF. The CDR3 DNA sequence: TGTGCCAGCAGCTTGTGGGGACAGGGCTTCGGCGAGCAGTACTTC.

This chain links TRBV5-4 with TRBJ1-4; D perhaps matches TRBD1 (5 bases). The CDR3 is 14 residues long. Per germline, CDR1 SGHNT and CDR2 YYREEE (reference sequence). Trimming pared 1 base from V and 2 bases from J, leaving 6 bases between. The CDR3 region is CASSLWGTNEKLFF. CDR3 nucleotides: TGTGCCAGCAGCTTGTGGGGCACTAATGAAAAACTGTTTTTT.

The rearrangement joins TRBV5-1 to TRBJ1-2; 9 positions agree with TRBD1. Germline V gives CDR1 SGHRS, CDR2 YFSETQ. V gave up 5 bases and J gave up 0 bases; unmatched junction bases: 11. CDR3 length: 17 residues. The CDR3 region is CASRPDKTGGPNYGYTF. The CDR3 nucleotides read TGCGCCAGCAGACCGGATAAAACAGGGGGCCCTAACTATGGCTACACCTTC.

The rearrangement links TRBV29-1 to TRBJ1-1; perhaps TRBD1 as D (6 bases). The V gene's germline CDR1 is SQVTM and CDR2 ANQGSEA. Trimming stripped 7 bases from V and 1 base from J, with 13 bases between. The CDR3 loop spans 13 amino acids. The CDR3 DNA follows: TGCAGCGGTACAGGGAGGGAGAACACTGAAGCTTTCTTT. It yields the protein CSGTGRENTEAFF.